These 7 T cell receptor beta chains were all obtained from the same sample, sequenced in a study of T-cell reconstitution after alpha-beta-depleted transplantation in children (dated by TCRdb to the mid-2010s). The library was made by PCR. Sequencing used an Illumina HiSeq 2500. To normalize quantification of the TCRbeta repertoire, the TCR libraries were built with molecular barcoding that relied on unique molecular identifiers. TCRdb took the public reads, trimmed them with fastp at Q25, ran MiXCR for clone calling and kept in-frame beta chains. Rows matching on CDR3 protein sequence are summarized as one entry with the most common DNA and genes. The sample yields around 450,000 distinct CDR3 sequences; approximately 41% were counted once. Under 35% of the sample rests with the top ten. The sample's treatment or condition label is to be understood as: allogeneic hematopoietic cell transplantation with graft depleted of TCRalphabeta T cells and CD19 B cells.

The specimen was PBMCs, collected before TCRalphabeta/CD19-depleted stem cell transplant. The source of these receptors is a girl between 2 and 10 years old with aplastic anemia, due to receive a stem cell transplant.

The chain recombines TRBV5-1 with TRBJ2-7; D ambiguous. Germline CDR1 and CDR2: SGHRS and YFSETQ. The CDR3 is 15 residues long. Trimming stripped 0 bases from V and 5 bases from J, with 15 bases between. The CDR3 nucleotides read TGCGCCAGCAGCTTGGTAGACTGGGGTGGAGACGAGCAGTACTTC. Translation: CASSLVDWGGDEQYF.

This clonotype came up a few times. This chain links TRBV20-1 with TRBJ2-3, with a weak D call TRBD2 (6 bases). With 2 bases removed from V and 2 bases from J, the gap between germline ends came to 14 bases. CDR1 and CDR2 (germline): DFQATT, SNEGSKA (reference sequence). The CDR3 loop spans 15 amino acids. The CDR3 spells CSARLTRPLTDTQYF. The DNA of the CDR3 is TGCAGTGCTAGACTGACTAGGCCTCTCACAGATACGCAGTATTTT.

This clonotype has a count of ten or more. CDR3 amino acids: CASSLNTGDFYGYTF. The CDR3 region has the DNA TGCGCCAGCAGCTTGAACACAGGCGACTTCTATGGCTACACCTTC. The chain couples TRBV5-1 to TRBJ1-2, with D perhaps matching TRBD1 (5 bases). The germline V gene encodes CDR1 SGHRS and CDR2 YFSETQ. The CDR3 is 15 residues long. The ends were cut back, 1 base at V and 4 bases at J, with 14 bases in the middle.

The chain recombines TRBV5-1 with TRBJ2-2; D may be TRBD1 (6 bases). The V end was cut by 4 bases, the J end by 6 bases, with 13 bases between. There are 14 residues in the CDR3. Germline CDR1 reads SGHRS; CDR2 reads YFSETQ. The CDR3 nucleotides are TGCGCCAGCAGCGGAAGGGACATCGCCGGGGAGCTGTTTTTT. As protein: CASSGRDIAGELFF.

A few counts support this clonotype. The chain links TRBV12-3 or TRBV12-4 to TRBJ1-5, with D perhaps TRBD1 (5 bases). V was clipped by 5 bases and J by 2 bases, with 10 bases between them. The CDR3 covers 14 residues. The CDR3, as DNA: TGTGCCAGCAGTGCCGGAGGGGGCAATCAGCCCCAGCATTTT. Protein: CASSAGGGNQPQHF.

The chain combines TRBV25-1 with TRBJ2-1; 9 bases fit TRBD2. Germline lookup yields CDR1 MGHDK and CDR2 SYGVNS. The CDR3 length is 17 residues. Unmatched junction bases numbered 13, after V lost 5 bases and J lost 5 bases. CDR3 protein: CASSPPGLAHFHNEQFF. The CDR3 bases are TGTGCCAGCAGTCCCCCGGGACTAGCTCACTTTCACAATGAGCAGTTCTTC. The complete variable domain, with remaining parts taken from reference TRBV25-1 and TRBJ2-1, reads EADIYQTPRYLVIGTGKKITLECSQTMGHDKMYWYQQDPGMELHLIHYSYGVNSTEKGDLSSESTVSRIRTEHFPLTLESARPSHTSQYLCASSPPGLAHFHNEQFFGPGTRLTVL.

The chain recombines TRBV20-1 with TRBJ2-7, with D hard to call. From germline, CDR1 is DFQATT and CDR2 SNEGSKA (reference sequence). This CDR3 is built from 14 residues. Trimming cost V 6 bases and J 3 bases, with 18 bases left between them. The DNA for the CDR3 is TGCAGTGCCGCCCGGTCCTCTGTGAGCTACGAGCAGTACTTC. It yields the protein CSAARSSVSYEQYF.